This passage covers 23 T cell receptor beta chains from one sample sequenced in a study of shared clonotypes between healthy human individuals. Produced via immunoSEQ multiplex PCR; TCRdb's table is partial and in-frame only. The repertoire consists of about 2 million clones, with 85% to 95% occurring once and the leading ten covering approximately 1.2%. The naive CD8 subset, CD45RO-negative cells positively selected for CCR7, excluded terminally differentiated effector memory CD45RA+ cells. What was sequenced was naive CD8+ T cells sorted from blood. The origin of the receptors is a man in his late teens or twenties in good health.

The chain is built from TRBV4-2 and TRBJ1-2, with D possibly TRBD1 on 5 matching bases. The germline V gene has CDR1 LGHNA and CDR2 YNFKEQ. CDR3 size: 15 residues. V gave up 0 bases and J gave up 8 bases, with 16 bases separating them. For the CDR3, the DNA is TGTGCCAGCAGCCAAGACGGGGGAGCCGCCGCGGGCTACACCTTC. This sequence encodes CASSQDGGAAAGYTF.

This chain uses TRBV14 with TRBJ2-7; the D gene is possibly TRBD2 (5 bases). The CDR3 is 13 amino acids. V was pared by 0 bases and J by 7 bases, with 10 bases between. Germline V gives CDR1 SGHDN, CDR2 FVKESK. The CDR3 region has the DNA TGTGCCAGCAGCCAAGAACCAGGCGGGGAGCAGTACTTC. It specifies CASSQEPGGEQYF.

In this sample, this clone turned up once. The chain is built from TRBV27 and TRBJ2-3, with 12 bases lining up with TRBD2. V lost 7 bases, J lost 0 bases, and 11 bases stayed unmatched. The CDR3 length is 18 residues. CDR1 and CDR2 from the germline V gene are MNHEY and SMNVEV (reference sequence). The CDR3 region is CASTDGLAGPSSTDTQYF. CDR3 in DNA: TGTGCCAGCACCGATGGACTAGCGGGACCATCTAGCACAGATACGCAGTATTTT.

The rearrangement links TRBV5-6 to TRBJ2-4, with 9 bases aligning to TRBD2. The CDR3 has 18 amino acids. Per germline, CDR1 SGHDT and CDR2 YYEEEE. The V and J ends lost 0 bases and 7 bases, in that order; junction bases with no gene match: 14. The CDR3: CASSLAGGSSGIWNIQYF. In DNA form, the CDR3 reads TGTGCCAGCAGCTTGGCCGGTGGGTCTAGCGGGATTTGGAACATTCAGTACTTC.

The genes are TRBV2 and TRBJ1-5; 7 bases are shared with TRBD1. The CDR3 spans 16 residues. V dropped 2 bases and J dropped 3; count of bases not matched to a gene: 7. CDR1 SNHLY and CDR2 FYNNEI come from the germline V gene. The CDR3: CASSEKPGTVNQPQHF. The CDR3, as DNA: TGTGCCAGCAGTGAAAAGCCGGGGACAGTCAATCAGCCCCAGCATTTT.

The chain carries TRBV19 and TRBJ2-3; perhaps TRBD2 as D (6 bases). The V gene lost 4 bases and the J gene lost 6 bases, with 23 bases spanning the gap. CDR1 LNHDA and CDR2 SQIVND come from the germline V gene (reference sequence). This CDR3 comprises 17 residues. CDR3: CASSTHEAGGAGDTQYF. CDR3 DNA sequence: TGTGCCAGTAGTACCCACGAAGCGGGTGGGGCTGGGGATACGCAGTATTTT.

The rearrangement uses TRBV10-3 and TRBJ1-1; D is perhaps TRBD1 (5 bases). The CDR3 totals 14 residues. Trimming removed 3 bases from V and 8 bases from J, with 16 bases in between. From germline, CDR1 is ENHRY and CDR2 SYGVKD. This CDR3 is CAISDLQAMEEAFF. The CDR3 DNA follows: TGTGCCATCAGTGATTTACAGGCCATGGAAGAAGCTTTCTTT.

Details on this clone: Other nucleotide sequences from this sample produce the same CDR3. The chain employs TRBV4-1 and TRBJ2-7; D ambiguous. Looked up from germline, CDR1 is MGHRA and CDR2 is YSYEKL. V was cut by 1 base and J by 1 base, with 8 bases left in between. This CDR3 spans 14 amino acids. The CDR3 DNA reads TGCGCCAGCAGCCAAGGAGGAGAGTCCTACGAGCAGTACTTC. It codes for CASSQGGESYEQYF.

J is TRBJ2-2 and V is TRBV5-1; tentatively, D is TRBD2 (6 bases). Trimming cost V 3 bases and J 7 bases, with 19 bases left between them. The CDR3 loop spans 16 amino acids. Germline CDR1 SGHRS, CDR2 YFSETQ. The CDR3 loop reads CASSSKGRELIGELFF. CDR3 in DNA: TGCGCCAGCAGCTCTAAAGGCCGGGAGCTGATCGGGGAGCTGTTTTTT.

The count of this clone is one. The chain uses TRBV5-5 and TRBJ2-7; D is ambiguous. The CDR3 is 11 residues long. Germline-derived CDR1 and CDR2 are SGHKS and YYEKEE (reference sequence). V dropped 2 bases and J dropped 7 bases, with 7 bases sitting between them. CDR3 in DNA: TGTGCCAGCAGCTTTATGGCTGAGCAGTACTTC. It is translated as CASSFMAEQYF.

The chain carries TRBV7-6 and TRBJ2-5; possibly TRBD2 for D (6 bases). The CDR3 is 15 residues long. Germline lookup yields CDR1 SGHVS and CDR2 FNYEAQ. The ends were cut back, 2 bases at V and 3 bases at J, with 13 bases in the middle. In DNA form, the CDR3 reads TGTGCCAGCAGCTTAATTATGCGGGGTGAAGAGACCCAGTACTTC. It codes for CASSLIMRGEETQYF.

This clone has only one observation. J is TRBJ2-5 and V is TRBV11-2; D perhaps matches TRBD1 (6 bases). V gave up 5 bases and J gave up 5 bases, with 18 bases separating them. The CDR3 totals 15 residues. Germline CDR1 and CDR2: SGHAT and FQNNGV. The CDR3 sequence is CASSIGGAGGETQYF. The DNA of the CDR3 is TGTGCCAGCAGCATAGGGGGTGCGGGTGGGGAGACCCAGTACTTC. The whole variable domain, filled in from reference TRBV11-2 and TRBJ2-5, reads EAGVAQSPRYKIIEKRQSVAFWCNPISGHATLYWYQQILGQGPKLLIQFQNNGVVDDSQLPKDRFSAERLKGVDSTLKIQPAKLEDSAVYLCASSIGGAGGETQYFGPGTRLLVL.

The rearrangement joins TRBV19 to TRBJ1-5; TRBD1 might be the D (5 bases). In germline, CDR1 is LNHDA, CDR2 SQIVND (reference sequence). CDR3 length: 14 amino acids. The germline V and J ends were trimmed by 6 bases and 3 bases, with 12 bases remaining between them. In DNA form, the CDR3 reads TGTGCCAGTAGCCACGACAGAGTCAATCAGCCCCAGCATTTT. It yields the protein CASSHDRVNQPQHF.

This chain joins TRBV4-2 and TRBJ2-5; D is undetermined. The CDR3 is 14 residues long. CDR1 and CDR2 (germline): LGHNA, YNFKEQ. V dropped 6 bases and J dropped 3 bases, with 14 bases sitting between them. DNA of the CDR3: TGTGCCAGCAGAGACCTCCCAAACGAAGAGACCCAGTACTTC. This codes for CASRDLPNEETQYF.

The chain is built from TRBV11-3 and TRBJ1-1; 9 positions match TRBD1. Germline V gene sequence: CDR1 SGHNT, CDR2 YENEEA. The CDR3 spans 19 residues. J lost 3 bases, V lost 2 bases, and 16 bases had no gene match. The CDR3 region is CASSLLITGGRREDTEAFF. The CDR3 DNA sequence: TGTGCCAGCAGCTTACTTATCACAGGGGGCAGACGGGAGGACACTGAAGCTTTCTTT.

The chain joins TRBV5-4 to TRBJ2-7; D is uncertain. The germline V and J ends were trimmed by 3 bases and 3 bases, with 10 bases remaining between them. CDR1 is SGHNT and CDR2 is YYREEE in the germline V gene (reference sequence). The CDR3 has 13 amino acids. Here the CDR3 DNA reads TGTGCCAGCAGCTCCGGGCTTTACTACGAGCAGTACTTC. The encoded protein is CASSSGLYYEQYF.

This chain joins TRBV7-9 and TRBJ1-2; no reliable D call. V shed 1 base and J shed 3 bases, with 9 bases lying between them. The CDR3 extends over 14 amino acids. From germline, CDR1 is SEHNR and CDR2 FQNEAQ (reference sequence). CDR3 residues: CASSLEADYYGYTF. The CDR3 DNA follows: TGTGCCAGCAGCTTAGAGGCTGACTACTATGGCTACACCTTC.

This rearrangement joins TRBV6-1 to TRBJ2-3; tentatively, D is TRBD2 (5 bases). Trimming removed 2 bases from V and 5 bases from J, with 14 bases in between. The CDR3 covers 15 residues. Germline CDR1 and CDR2: MNHNS and SASEGT. CDR3 protein: CASSEWRAPGDTQYF. The CDR3 DNA sequence: TGTGCCAGCAGTGAATGGCGGGCCCCCGGAGATACGCAGTATTTT.

This clone was seen just once. The chain is built from TRBV5-4 and TRBJ2-7, with unresolved D. The CDR3 runs 14 residues. Germline CDR1 and CDR2: SGHNT and YYREEE (reference sequence). V dropped 4 bases and J dropped 5 bases, with 16 bases sitting between them. In DNA, the CDR3 is TGTGCCAGCAGCCACCTTCGGAGTTCGGACGAGCAGTACTTC. This translates into CASSHLRSSDEQYF.

This clone was seen once. This chain links TRBV30 with TRBJ1-3; possible D gene TRBD1, 5 bases. The V and J ends lost 8 bases and 5 bases respectively, with 16 bases between them. Germline V CDR1 and CDR2: GTSNPN, SVGIG (reference sequence). The CDR3 spans 13 residues. The chain's CDR3 is CAGTPLWRNTIYF. The CDR3 region has the DNA TGTGCCGGGACCCCGCTTTGGAGAAACACCATATATTTT.

This chain links TRBV9 with TRBJ2-1; TRBD2 agrees at 8 bases. There are 17 residues in the CDR3. The germline V gene encodes CDR1 SGDLS and CDR2 YYNGEE. V shed 1 base and J 7 bases; nucleotides not matched to a gene: 13. CDR3 protein: CASSVQAGDLLRNEQFF. The CDR3 coding sequence is TGTGCCAGCAGCGTACAAGCGGGAGACCTACTGAGGAATGAGCAGTTCTTC.

The chain has TRBV4-3 and TRBJ2-1; 8 nucleotides match TRBD2. The V and J ends lost 0 bases and 7 bases, in that order; junction bases with no gene match: 11. From germline, CDR1 is LGHNA and CDR2 YSLEER. CDR3 size: 17 residues. CDR3 in DNA: TGCGCCAGCAGCCAAGATTGGTCCAGCGGGAGTAGTAATGAGCAGTTCTTC. As protein: CASSQDWSSGSSNEQFF.

The chain recombines TRBV18 with TRBJ1-4, with TRBD1 matching 8 bases. This CDR3 spans 14 amino acids. V was clipped by 5 bases and J by 7 bases; unmatched bases: 6. Germline CDR1 and CDR2: KGHSH and LQKENI. The CDR3 here is CASSSRGQGEKLFF. CDR3 DNA: TGTGCCAGCTCATCCAGGGGGCAAGGTGAAAAACTGTTTTTT.